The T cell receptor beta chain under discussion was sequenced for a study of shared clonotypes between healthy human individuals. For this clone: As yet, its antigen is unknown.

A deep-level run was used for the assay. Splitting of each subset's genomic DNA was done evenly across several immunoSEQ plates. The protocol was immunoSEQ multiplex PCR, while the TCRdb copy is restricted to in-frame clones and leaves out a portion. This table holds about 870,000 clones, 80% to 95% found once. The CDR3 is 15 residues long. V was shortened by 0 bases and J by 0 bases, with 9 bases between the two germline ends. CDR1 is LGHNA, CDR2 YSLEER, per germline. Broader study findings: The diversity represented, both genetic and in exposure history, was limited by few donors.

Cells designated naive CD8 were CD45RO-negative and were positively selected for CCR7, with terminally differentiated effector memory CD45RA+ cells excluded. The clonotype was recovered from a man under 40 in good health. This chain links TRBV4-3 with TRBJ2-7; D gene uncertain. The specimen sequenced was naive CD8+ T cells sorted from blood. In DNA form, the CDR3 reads TGCGCCAGCAGCCAAGATGCAGGTCTCTCCTACGAGCAGTACTTC. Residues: CASSQDAGLSYEQYF.